This TCR beta chain derives from a study of T cell repertoires in cytomegalovirus infection. General study results and limits: People with CMV and the relevant HLA were identified by cumulative public TCR beta family frequency.

Ten or more counts support this clonotype. Antigen: not known. One entry per CDR3 protein, called by TCRdb with MiXCR from the reads. The sample holds about 330,000 distinct CDR3 sequences, 9% to 9.5% seen once. This CDR3 region has 14 residues. After removal of 6 bases from V and 6 bases from J, the junction contained 6 bases not matched to a gene. Germline V CDR1 and CDR2: MNHEY, SVGEGT. The sample was PBMCs. The chain recombines TRBV6-2 or TRBV6-3 with TRBJ1-1, with TRBD1 matching over 11 bases. The sequence came from a human donor in good health (CMV status not recorded). Some clones in this sample may be carry-over from other donors' samples. CDR3: CASRTGQGGAEAFF. CDR3 sequence (DNA): TGTGCCAGCAGGACGGGACAGGGGGGAGCTGAAGCTTTCTTT.